The 13 T cell receptor beta chains reported below all come from one sample, sequenced in a study of CD8 T cells in ankylosing spondylitis. Each CDR3 protein gets one entry after TCRdb re-called the 5' RACE reads with MiXCR. The sample contains 150,000 to 200,000 distinct CDR3 sequences, roughly 31% of which appear only once. The sequenced sample was synovial fluid, either unsorted or a sorted T cell fraction (not recorded which). The receptors stem from a male donor with ankylosing spondylitis.

This clonotype was seen more than once but under ten times. The chain couples TRBV18 to TRBJ2-5; TRBD2 might be the D (6 bases). V was cut by 2 bases and J by 7 bases, with 14 bases left in between. Germline V CDR1 and CDR2: KGHSH, LQKENI. This CDR3 comprises 14 residues. The CDR3 DNA follows: TGTGCCAGCTCACCAGCAGCTACAGCGGGGACCCAGTACTTC. Amino acids: CASSPAATAGTQYF.

The table lists this clonotype with a count of one. This chain connects TRBV7-2 to TRBJ1-4; TRBD1 is a possible D gene (6 bases). Trimming cost V 5 bases and J 7 bases, with 17 bases left between them. The germline CDR1 and CDR2 sequences are SGHTA and FQGNSA. This CDR3 is built from 15 residues. CDR3 DNA sequence: TGTGCCAGCAGCCTTTTCTCCACAGGGAGTGAAAAACTGTTTTTT. This codes for CASSLFSTGSEKLFF.

This clonotype has just a few counts. The V call is TRBV20-1, the J call TRBJ2-7, with 9 bases fitting TRBD1. CDR1 and CDR2 (germline): DFQATT, SNEGSKA (reference sequence). The CDR3 length is 13 residues. Written as DNA, the CDR3 is TGCAGCCCCCGGGACAGGGCGTCCTACGAGCAGTACTTC. Amino acids: CSPRDRASYEQYF.

V and J are TRBV18 and TRBJ1-1; D might be TRBD1 (5 bases). Trimming took 3 bases from V and 6 from J, leaving 11 bases between them. The CDR3 contains 13 residues. The germline CDR1 and CDR2 sequences are KGHSH and LQKENI. The CDR3 region is CASSPMRQPEAFF. Here the CDR3 DNA reads TGTGCCAGCTCACCGATGCGACAGCCTGAAGCTTTCTTT.

The chain is built from TRBV12-3 or TRBV12-4 and TRBJ2-1; 8 positions agree with TRBD2. V trimming: 4 bases; J trimming: 0 bases; junction bases outside the gene matches: 11. This CDR3 contains 18 residues. CDR3 protein: CASSSSSGLAGSYNEQFF. The CDR3 bases are TGTGCCAGCAGTTCCTCTTCAGGGCTAGCGGGCTCCTACAATGAGCAGTTCTTC.

This clonotype was seen a handful of times. This sequence joins TRBV27 and TRBJ2-5; no firm D call. This CDR3 is 14 amino acids long. Germline V CDR1 and CDR2: MNHEY, SMNVEV (reference sequence). The V and J ends lost 3 bases and 0 bases respectively, with 8 bases between them. The CDR3 nucleotides read TGTGCCAGCAGTTTTTCCGGGTACCAAGAGACCCAGTACTTC. As protein: CASSFSGYQETQYF.

The J gene is TRBJ2-2, the V gene TRBV29-1, with TRBD2 matching 7 bases. The V segment lost 7 bases and the J segment 6 bases; nucleotides outside the gene matches: 5. Germline assignment: CDR1 SQVTM and CDR2 ANQGSEA. The CDR3 length is 12 residues. CDR3 bases: TGCAGCGGTGGGGAGGGCGCCGGGGAGCTGTTTTTT. It is translated as CSGGEGAGELFF.

At least ten counts were recorded for this clonotype. This chain uses TRBV20-1 with TRBJ2-7, with D unresolved. The V gene's germline CDR1 is DFQATT and CDR2 SNEGSKA (reference sequence). V lost 3 bases and J lost 1, with 10 bases in between. The CDR3 is made up of 13 amino acids. CDR3 bases: TGCAGTGCTAGCTCACAGAAATCCTACGAGCAGTACTTC. Translating gives CSASSQKSYEQYF.

In its sample, this clonotype was seen a few times. This chain connects TRBV20-1 to TRBJ2-7; D unresolved. Germline V gene lookup returns CDR1 DFQATT and CDR2 SNEGSKA (reference sequence). The length of the CDR3 is 14 residues. The V and J ends lost 1 base and 4 bases respectively, with 14 bases between them. CDR3 coding DNA: TGCAGTGCTAGAGGCCCCCTTAATATTTACGAGCAGTACTTC. This gives the protein CSARGPLNIYEQYF.

This clonotype was observed a few times. The genes are TRBV29-1 and TRBJ1-5; maybe TRBD1 (5 bases). CDR3 length: 13 amino acids. Germline-derived CDR1 and CDR2 are SQVTM and ANQGSEA. V shed 4 bases and J shed 6 bases, with 13 bases lying between them. CDR3 coding DNA: TGCAGCGTTGGCGGGGGTTACGGTCAGCCCCAGCATTTT. Encoded protein: CSVGGGYGQPQHF.

This clonotype was detected only a few times. The CDR3 loop is CASSLRAGGRNEQFF. In DNA form, the CDR3 reads TGTGCCAGCAGTTTGAGAGCGGGTGGGCGCAATGAGCAGTTCTTC. The gene calls are TRBV28 and TRBJ2-1, with a weak D call TRBD2 (6 bases). V gave up 3 bases and J gave up 6 bases, with 15 bases separating them. CDR1 MDHEN and CDR2 SYDVKM come from the germline V gene. CDR3 size: 15 residues.

In this sample, this clonotype turned up a few times. This chain connects TRBV9 to TRBJ1-5; D gene uncertain. V was shortened by 0 bases and J by 3 bases, with 10 bases between the two germline ends. CDR1 is SGDLS and CDR2 is YYNGEE in the germline V gene. The CDR3 has 15 residues. The CDR3 loop is CASSVGPSYNQPQHF. The CDR3 DNA reads as TGTGCCAGCAGCGTAGGACCCAGTTACAATCAGCCCCAGCATTTT.

This clonotype was detected only a few times. The V call is TRBV6-5, the J call TRBJ1-4; TRBD1 might be the D (5 bases). Trimming took 1 base from V and 3 from J, leaving 9 bases between them. Germline V lookup: CDR1 MNHEY, CDR2 SVGAGI. The CDR3 totals 15 residues. The chain's CDR3 is CASSYWDGPNEKLFF. CDR3 nucleotide sequence: TGTGCCAGCAGTTACTGGGACGGCCCTAATGAAAAACTGTTTTTT.